The entry below gives a single T cell receptor beta chain sequence along with its context. Original handling: Scientists estimated how many nucleated cells there were by amplifying reference gene primers. Clones were read by immunoSEQ multiplex PCR, and TCRdb kept only the in-frame ones, dropping some. V, J and clone size are those of that table, while D and trimming were read from the DNA. There are under 300,000 clones in the sample; about 88% occur only once, and roughly 2% lies in the top ten. V shed 4 bases, J shed 4 bases, and the junction held 13 bases outside the gene matches. The CDR3 is 16 residues long. Germline V gives CDR1 SGDLS, CDR2 YYNGEE. The sample comes from a study of blood T cell repertoires in COVID-19. At the level of the study: The United States, Italy and Spain supplied acute and convalescent COVID-19 samples. Sources were T cells, B-cell-depleted T cells, or PBMCs; the material itself was cDNA or gDNA.

Source material: peripheral blood. The gene calls are TRBV9 and TRBJ1-2; 7 nucleotides match TRBD1. This clonotype originated in a woman aged 40 to 55 who had recovered from COVID-19. CDR3 residues: CASSSSGRDRTYGYTF. CDR3 DNA sequence: TGTGCCAGCAGCTCCTCGGGCCGGGACAGAACCTATGGCTACACCTTC.